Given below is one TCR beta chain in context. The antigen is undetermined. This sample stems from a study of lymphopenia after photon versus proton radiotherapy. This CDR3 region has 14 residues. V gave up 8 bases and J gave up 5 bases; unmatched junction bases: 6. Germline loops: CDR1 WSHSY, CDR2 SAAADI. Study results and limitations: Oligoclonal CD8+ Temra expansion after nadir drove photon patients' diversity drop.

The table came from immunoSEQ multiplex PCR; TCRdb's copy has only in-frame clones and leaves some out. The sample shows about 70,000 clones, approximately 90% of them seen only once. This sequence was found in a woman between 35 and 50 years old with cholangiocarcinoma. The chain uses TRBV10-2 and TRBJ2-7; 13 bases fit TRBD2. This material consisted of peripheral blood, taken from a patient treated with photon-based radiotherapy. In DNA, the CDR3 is TGCGCCAGCGCCGGGACTAGCGGGACGGACGAGCAGTACTTC. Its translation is CASAGTSGTDEQYF.